This entry lists 14 T cell receptor beta chains sequenced from one sample in a study of identical twins. TCRdb reprocessed the 5' RACE reads via MiXCR and lists one record per CDR3 protein. The sample has roughly 770,000 distinct CDR3 sequences, 18% seen once. The same sample was also studied in work on T cells expressing NK-cell markers.

The source material was PBMCs. Source of these receptors: a young woman in good health.

The rearrangement uses TRBV5-6 and TRBJ2-5, with D possibly called TRBD1 or TRBD2 (5 bases each). Trimming took 3 bases from V and 4 from J, leaving 13 bases between them. Germline lookup yields CDR1 SGHDT and CDR2 YYEEEE. The CDR3 runs to 14 residues. The CDR3 DNA is TGTGCCAGCAGCTCCGGTATTGGGACAGAGACCCAGTACTTC. As protein: CASSSGIGTETQYF.

V and J are TRBV12-3 or TRBV12-4 and TRBJ2-1; weak D call: TRBD2 (6 bases). The CDR3 is 15 amino acids. Trimming took off 5 bases at V and 12 bases at J, with 23 bases between the two ends. DNA of the CDR3: TGTGCCAGCAGTGCCCGACTAGAAGATAGCGGCGGGCAGTTCTTC. This translates into CASSARLEDSGGQFF.

The gene calls are TRBV4-3 and TRBJ2-7, with 7 positions matching TRBD2. There are 17 residues in the CDR3. Per the germline V gene, CDR1 is LGHNA and CDR2 is YSLEER. After removal of 0 bases from V and 0 bases from J, the junction contained 8 bases not matched to a gene. The CDR3 bases are TGCGCCAGCAGCCAAGAGATCTGGCGGGAGATCTCCTACGAGCAGTACTTC. Its translation is CASSQEIWREISYEQYF.

Only a few counts were recorded for this clonotype. The gene calls are TRBV20-1 and TRBJ2-3; 8 nucleotides align to TRBD2. V dropped 3 bases and J dropped 1; count of bases not matched to a gene: 9. Germline values: CDR1 DFQATT, CDR2 SNEGSKA (reference sequence). CDR3 size: 16 residues. This chain's CDR3 is CSASSGLAWGTDTQYF. The CDR3 DNA reads TGCAGTGCTAGTTCAGGACTAGCTTGGGGCACAGATACGCAGTATTTT.

This clonotype was seen ten or more times. The CDR3 nucleotides read TGTGCCAGCTCTCCGCTCGGGGGGACGACAGATACGCAGTATTTT. The encoded protein is CASSPLGGTTDTQYF. The rearrangement links TRBV7-8 to TRBJ2-3; 7 bases match TRBD2. V dropped 8 bases and J dropped 3; count of bases not matched to a gene: 11. The CDR3 sequence is 15 residues long. Germline CDR1 reads SGHVS; CDR2 reads FQNEAQ.

This chain links TRBV5-1 with TRBJ2-5; D ambiguous. Germline V gene data show CDR1 as SGHRS and CDR2 as YFSETQ. This CDR3 region has 15 residues. The germline V and J ends were trimmed by 0 bases and 4 bases, with 13 bases remaining between them. The CDR3 DNA reads as TGCGCCAGCAGCTTGGGGCACTGGAGAAGAGAGACCCAGTACTTC. Translating it yields CASSLGHWRRETQYF.

The CDR3 DNA follows: TGCGCCAGCAGCCTTAGCGGGGGGACGTACCAAGAGACCCAGTACTTC. Encoded protein: CASSLSGGTYQETQYF. The chain employs TRBV5-1 and TRBJ2-5; 10 positions agree with TRBD2. V trimming: 4 bases; J trimming: 0 bases; junction bases outside the gene matches: 6. The CDR3 sequence is 16 residues long. Germline CDR1 SGHRS, CDR2 YFSETQ.

This clonotype was counted many times. The chain combines TRBV12-3 or TRBV12-4 with TRBJ2-3; D is uncertain. Trimming removed 5 bases from V and 6 bases from J, with 9 bases in between. CDR3 length equals 12 residues. The CDR3: CASSAFQDTQYF. The CDR3, as DNA: TGTGCCAGCAGTGCCTTTCAGGATACGCAGTATTTT.

CDR3 loop: CASSPPGLAGGGETQYF. The CDR3, as DNA: TGTGCCAGCAGTCCACCGGGACTAGCGGGAGGTGGGGAGACCCAGTACTTC. The chain couples TRBV12-3 or TRBV12-4 to TRBJ2-5; 15 nucleotides agree with TRBD2. CDR3 length equals 17 residues. Unmatched junction bases numbered 9, after V lost 5 bases and J lost 5 bases.

The sample holds a few counts of this clonotype. The chain carries TRBV7-2 and TRBJ2-1; maybe TRBD2 (6 bases). V was cut by 5 bases and J by 3 bases, with 14 bases left in between. Germline CDR1 reads SGHTA; CDR2 reads FQGNSA. This CDR3 is built from 15 residues. CDR3: CASSPDLAIYNEQFF. The CDR3 coding sequence is TGTGCCAGCAGCCCTGACCTAGCGATCTACAATGAGCAGTTCTTC.

This clonotype was seen a few times. The chain recombines TRBV12-3 or TRBV12-4 with TRBJ2-1; TRBD2 agrees at 8 bases. The CDR3 extends over 15 amino acids. V lost 6 bases, J lost 7 bases, and 11 bases stayed unmatched. The CDR3 loop reads CASRWGAGGRNEQFF. The CDR3 DNA reads TGTGCCAGCAGATGGGGCGCGGGAGGTAGGAATGAGCAGTTCTTC.

This clonotype was detected a few times. The chain links TRBV9 to TRBJ2-1; a possible D gene is TRBD1 (6 bases). Germline lookup yields CDR1 SGDLS and CDR2 YYNGEE. The CDR3 is made up of 13 amino acids. V was shortened by 2 bases and J by 10 bases, with 13 bases between the two germline ends. For the CDR3, the DNA is TGTGCCAGCAGCGTCTACTATGGGACAGAGCAGTTCTTC. This codes for CASSVYYGTEQFF. The variable domain in full, completed from reference TRBV9 and TRBJ2-1, reads DSGVTQTPKHLITATGQRVTLRCSPRSGDLSVYWYQQSLDQGLQFLIQYYNGEERAKGNILERFSAQQFPDLHSELNLSSLELGDSALYFCASSVYYGTEQFFGPGTRLTVL.

This clonotype was detected only a few times. J is TRBJ2-2 and V is TRBV7-2; maybe TRBD2 (6 bases). Per germline, CDR1 SGHTA and CDR2 FQGNSA. The CDR3 has 17 residues. V dropped 0 bases and J dropped 5 bases, with 16 bases sitting between them. The CDR3 DNA follows: TGTGCCAGCAGCTTAGCGCTTGGAGGGCACTTGACCGGGGAGCTGTTTTTT. Protein sequence: CASSLALGGHLTGELFF. Based on the CDR3 plus reference TRBV7-2 and TRBJ2-2, the full variable domain is GAGVSQSPSNKVTEKGKDVELRCDPISGHTALYWYRQSLGQGLEFLIYFQGNSAPDKSGLPSDRFSAERTGGSVSTLTIQRTQQEDSAVYLCASSLALGGHLTGELFFGEGSRLTVL.

This clonotype was detected a few times. The V and J genes are TRBV3-1 and TRBJ2-1; possibly TRBD1 for D (6 bases). Germline V gene lookup returns CDR1 LGHDT and CDR2 YNNKEL (reference sequence). This CDR3 spans 15 amino acids. Trimming removed 0 bases from V and 3 bases from J, with 9 bases in between. The CDR3 DNA sequence: TGTGCCAGCAGCCAAGAGGGGACACACTACAATGAGCAGTTCTTC. As protein: CASSQEGTHYNEQFF.